The TCR beta chain under discussion was sequenced for a study of T cell responses to AZD1222 COVID-19 vaccine. A word on this clone: The antigen is undetermined.

Profiled with immunoSEQ multiplex PCR; TCRdb holds only in-frame clones, not every one. The sample lists roughly 120,000 clones, approximately 91% occurring once. Whole-study findings and limits: Dominant CD4 TCR responses targeted spike regions 160-218 and 743-854. Donor demographics were predominantly white British with a female majority; clonal diversity may be underestimated.

Germline values: CDR1 LGHDT, CDR2 YNNKEL (reference sequence). The CDR3 sequence is 14 residues long. Between the trimmed V and J ends, which lost 0 bases and 13 bases, there was a span of 18 bases. J is TRBJ1-2 and V is TRBV3-1 (or the pseudogene TRBV3-2), with D unclear. This TCR derives from an adult in good health. The sample was peripheral blood, taken on day 0 of MenACWY control vaccination. This chain's CDR3 is CASSQDTARRESTF. The CDR3, as DNA: TGTGCCAGCAGCCAAGACACGGCCCGGAGGGAGTCCACCTTC.